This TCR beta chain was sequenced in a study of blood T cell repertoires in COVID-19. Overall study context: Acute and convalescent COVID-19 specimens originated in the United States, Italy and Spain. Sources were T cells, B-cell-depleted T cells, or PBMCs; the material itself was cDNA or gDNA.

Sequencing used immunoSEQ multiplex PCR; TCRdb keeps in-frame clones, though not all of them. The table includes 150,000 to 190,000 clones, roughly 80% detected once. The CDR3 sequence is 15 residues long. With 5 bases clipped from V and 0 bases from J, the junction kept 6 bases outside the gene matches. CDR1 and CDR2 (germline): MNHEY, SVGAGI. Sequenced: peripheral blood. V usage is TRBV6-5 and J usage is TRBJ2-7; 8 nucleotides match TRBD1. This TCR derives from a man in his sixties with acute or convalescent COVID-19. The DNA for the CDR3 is TGTGCCAGCAGTAACCAGGGGGCACACTCCTACGAGCAGTACTTC. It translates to CASSNQGAHSYEQYF.